The rows below give T cell receptor beta chains drawn from one sample of a study of regulatory T cells in long-lasting Graves disease. TCRdb itself ran the multiplex PCR reads through MiXCR, one entry per CDR3 protein. The sample consists of 400,000 to 450,000 distinct CDR3 sequences, 20% to 30% of them appearing once. The sample was peripheral blood mononuclear cells (PBMCs), taken when the disease was refractory, from a patient treated with antithyroid drugs. These receptors all stem from a female donor with Graves disease. Both conserved end residues are trimmed from each CDR3. Expanded clones get a size class; other rows say once, few or many, or leave the size out.

>TRBJ2-7|many|TRBV18
ASSHTHEQY
>TRBJ2-1|few|TRBV28
ASSSLDEQF
>TRBJ1-1|few|TRBV20-1
SARDLLAEAF
>TRBJ2-7|.|TRBV12-3/TRBV12-4
ASRGLAGGGEQY
>TRBJ2-7|few|TRBV14
ASSPRRDSYEQY
>TRBJ1-1|.|TRBV27
ASHELTNTEAF
>TRBJ1-5|.|TRBV7-9
ASSRTGGGEQPQH
>TRBJ1-2|many|TRBV28
ASSPLGPNYGYT
>TRBJ1-5|few|TRBV6-4
ASSDPGQGNSQPQH
>TRBJ2-7|.|TRBV20-1
SARDGMDRGTYEQY
>TRBJ1-1|.|TRBV4-1
ASSQWVTERMNTEAF
>TRBJ2-2|.|TRBV20-1
SARDWLAGVGELF
>TRBJ1-2|few|TRBV7-6
ASSPALLDSYGYT
>TRBJ2-7|.|TRBV6-2/TRBV6-3
ASSYERSGRYEQY
>TRBJ1-3|.|TRBV29-1
SSYDRAGNTIY
>TRBJ1-2|.|TRBV3-1
ASSQELTGGNGYT
>TRBJ2-7|once|TRBV7-9
ASSRTGQGGEQY
>TRBJ2-7|many|TRBV28
ASTRGQVQSEQY
>TRBJ2-2|few|TRBV24-1
ATSVGRVTGELF
>TRBJ1-1|few|TRBV5-5
ASSSFGPTEAF
>TRBJ2-7|many|TRBV6-1
ASSLRPGSYEQY
>TRBJ1-4|many|TRBV2
ASSEAAGHGEKLF
>TRBJ1-6|many|TRBV9
ASSVAGGSNSPLH
>TRBJ1-1|few|TRBV5-5
ASSFTSTEAF
>TRBJ1-3|.|TRBV10-3
AISQSVGGNTIY
>TRBJ2-7|many|TRBV28
ASKSVGLAGPYEQY
>TRBJ1-2|many|TRBV11-3
ASSLAVPIDRDGYT
>.|.|TRBV29-1
SAIPTGRRGEQY
>TRBJ1-2|many|TRBV15
ATSRDPAQGDYGYT
>TRBJ2-2|.|TRBV3-1
ASSHIGALSGELF
>TRBJ2-7|.|TRBV7-8
ASSSGRPGSGRLRPWEQY
>TRBJ2-7|.|TRBV19
ASLTGYCEQY
>TRBJ1-2|.|TRBV6-1
ASSEAGDYGYT
>TRBJ2-7|many|TRBV28
ASSLGGALYEQY
>TRBJ2-5|few|TRBV5-1
ASSSGQRPLQETQY
>TRBJ2-3|.|TRBV5-6
ASSSPGLATTDTQY
>TRBJ2-7|many|TRBV20-1
SARVRQVYEQY
>TRBJ2-7|many|TRBV2
ASRAGQFSYEQY
>TRBJ2-6|.|TRBV29-1
SVEVWAGAGANVLT
>TRBJ1-2|few|TRBV12-3/TRBV12-4
ASSLAAKNYGYT
>TRBJ1-5|.|TRBV19
ASSPRHRGGNQPQH